The 23 T cell receptor beta chains given below trace back to one sample, sequenced in a study of blood T cell repertoires in COVID-19. Some clones are missing from TCRdb's copy, which holds only in-frame ones; the method was immunoSEQ multiplex PCR. The data contain 150,000 to 200,000 clones, about four fifths of them singletons. The specimen was peripheral blood. The receptors come from a man aged 60-69 years with active or convalescent COVID-19.

This clone was picked up many times. The gene calls are TRBV14 and TRBJ2-7; tentative D call: TRBD1 (7 bases). The V end was cut by 3 bases, the J end by 5 bases, with 17 bases between. CDR3 length: 15 residues. CDR1 SGHDN and CDR2 FVKESK come from the germline V gene. The CDR3 here is CASSQLSGGPDEQYF. CDR3 nucleotide sequence: TGTGCCAGCAGCCAGCTCTCAGGGGGGCCAGACGAGCAGTACTTC.

This chain links TRBV4-1 with TRBJ2-1; D unclear. V lost 0 bases and J 7 bases, leaving 4 bases between the germline ends. Per the germline V gene, CDR1 is MGHRA and CDR2 is YSYEKL. CDR3 length: 12 amino acids. The CDR3 sequence: CASSQDMNEQFF. CDR3 in DNA: TGCGCCAGCAGCCAAGATATGAATGAGCAGTTCTTC.

In this sample, this clone turned up once. The V call is TRBV7-2, the J call TRBJ2-1; D is ambiguous. This CDR3 has 14 amino acids. Germline V gene sequence: CDR1 SGHTA, CDR2 FQGNSA. The V end was cut by 3 bases, the J end by 0 bases, with 6 bases between. CDR3 coding DNA: TGTGCCAGCAGCTTCCTGAGCTCCTACAATGAGCAGTTCTTC. Translating it yields CASSFLSSYNEQFF.

This clone was detected a few times. The rearrangement links TRBV5-1 to TRBJ1-5; 8 nucleotides line up with TRBD1. The CDR3 extends over 18 amino acids. Unmatched junction bases numbered 13, after V lost 4 bases and J lost 1 base. Germline-derived CDR1 and CDR2 are SGHRS and YFSETQ. DNA for the CDR3: TGCGCCAGCAGCATACCCCAGACAGGGGCAGTGAGCAATCAGCCCCAGCATTTT. Protein product: CASSIPQTGAVSNQPQHF.

V gene TRBV2 combines with J gene TRBJ2-3; D not resolved. Germline V gives CDR1 SNHLY, CDR2 FYNNEI. Trimming removed 8 bases at V and 5 bases at J, with 11 bases between. There are 12 residues in the CDR3. In DNA, the CDR3 is TGTGCCAGCGGTTCGGTGCAAGATACGCAGTATTTT. Amino acids: CASGSVQDTQYF.

J is TRBJ1-2 and V is TRBV6-5; a weak D match, TRBD1 (6 bases). The germline V gene has CDR1 MNHEY and CDR2 SVGAGI. V was shortened by 7 bases and J by 3 bases, with 15 bases between the two germline ends. The CDR3 has 14 amino acids. In DNA, the CDR3 is TGTGCCAGCACTTCCGGACAGAGGGACTATGGCTACACCTTC. Amino acids: CASTSGQRDYGYTF.

This clone was seen a handful of times. This chain links TRBV10-1 with TRBJ2-7; 8 bases are a match to TRBD1. Germline V gene lookup returns CDR1 WNHNN and CDR2 SYGVQD (reference sequence). The junction had 6 bases not matched to a gene; V was cut back by 5 bases and J by 6 bases. The CDR3 is 13 amino acids. CDR3 amino acids: CASSRTGFSEQYF. The CDR3 bases are TGCGCCAGCAGTCGGACAGGGTTCAGCGAGCAGTACTTC.

CDR3 protein: CASKLGPDTQYF. The CDR3 DNA reads as TGTGCCAGCAAACTAGGACCAGATACGCAGTATTTT. The V call is TRBV2, the J call TRBJ2-3, with D possibly being TRBD2 (5 bases). Trimming stripped 7 bases from V and 4 bases from J, with 9 bases between. The CDR3 contains 12 residues. The germline CDR1 and CDR2 sequences are SNHLY and FYNNEI.

The gene calls are TRBV9 and TRBJ1-2; D is unclear. From germline, CDR1 is SGDLS and CDR2 YYNGEE. Trimming took 0 bases from V and 8 from J, leaving 11 bases between them. The CDR3 contains 13 residues. The CDR3 protein is CASSVGLERGYTF. As DNA, the CDR3 is TGTGCCAGCAGCGTAGGGTTGGAGCGGGGCTACACCTTC.

The chain employs TRBV4-1 and TRBJ1-1; D may be TRBD1 (6 bases). Deletions cut 0 bases from V and 1 base from J, with 6 bases between. Germline CDR1 is MGHRA and CDR2 is YSYEKL. The CDR3 length is 14 residues. DNA for the CDR3: TGCGCCAGCAGCCAAGACAGGGGGAACACTGAAGCTTTCTTT. The encoded protein is CASSQDRGNTEAFF.

This clone was seen once. Additional DNA sequences in this sample encode the identical CDR3. The V gene is TRBV5-1, the J gene TRBJ2-1, with 9 bases identical to TRBD1. The V gene's germline CDR1 is SGHRS and CDR2 YFSETQ. J gave up 2 bases and V 2 bases, and 2 bases lay outside the gene matches. The CDR3 covers 15 residues. CDR3 DNA sequence: TGCGCCAGCAGCTTACAGGGGGCACCCTACAATGAGCAGTTCTTC. Translating it yields CASSLQGAPYNEQFF.

CDR3: CAINPGTSGRANEQFF. Here the CDR3 DNA reads TGTGCCATCAACCCCGGGACTAGCGGGAGGGCCAATGAGCAGTTCTTC. The V gene is TRBV10-3, the J gene TRBJ2-1; TRBD2 matches 16 bases. There are 16 residues in the CDR3. V lost 7 bases to trimming and J lost 6 bases; unmatched junction nucleotides: 6. Germline V gene lookup returns CDR1 ENHRY and CDR2 SYGVKD.

The gene calls are TRBV5-1 and TRBJ2-2, with 11 bases aligning to TRBD2. V was clipped by 6 bases and J by 1 base; unmatched bases: 5. The CDR3 contains 16 residues. Per germline, CDR1 SGHRS and CDR2 YFSETQ. The CDR3 here is CASTTGTSGNTGELFF. CDR3 bases: TGCGCCAGCACCACGGGGACTAGCGGGAACACCGGGGAGCTGTTTTTT. The whole variable domain, remainder taken from reference TRBV5-1 and TRBJ2-2, is KAGVTQTPRYLIKTRGQQVTLSCSPISGHRSVSWYQQTPGQGLQFLFEYFSETQRNKGNFPGRFSGRQFSNSRSEMNVSTLELGDSALYLCASTTGTSGNTGELFFGEGSRLTVL.

This clone showed up just a few times. The rearrangement links TRBV19 to TRBJ2-3, with a weak D call TRBD2 (5 bases). There are 14 residues in the CDR3. V lost 2 bases to trimming and J lost 5 bases, with 11 bases between them. In germline, CDR1 is LNHDA, CDR2 SQIVND (reference sequence). The CDR3 reads CASSIMGRGDTQYF. The CDR3 DNA reads as TGTGCCAGTAGTATAATGGGCCGGGGAGATACGCAGTATTTT.

This clone has more than one count but fewer than ten. The V call is TRBV28, the J call TRBJ1-5; tentatively, D is TRBD1 (5 bases). Looked up from germline, CDR1 is MDHEN and CDR2 is SYDVKM. This CDR3 is 15 amino acids long. Trimming cost V 6 bases and J 0 bases, with 12 bases left between them. This CDR3 is CASSPGLYSNQPQHF. The CDR3 DNA is TGTGCCAGCAGCCCGGGACTGTATAGCAATCAGCCCCAGCATTTT.

This sequence joins TRBV5-6 and TRBJ2-1, with unresolved D. CDR1 SGHDT and CDR2 YYEEEE come from the germline V gene. This CDR3 comprises 15 residues. Trimming pared 3 bases from V and 3 bases from J, leaving 13 bases between. This chain's CDR3 is CASSSPPRGYNEQFF. DNA of the CDR3: TGTGCCAGCAGCTCCCCTCCCCGCGGCTACAATGAGCAGTTCTTC.

This sequence joins TRBV24-1 and TRBJ2-7; 8 bases line up with TRBD1. The V gene end was trimmed by 7 bases and the J gene end by 7 bases; junction bases not matched to a gene: 5. From germline, CDR1 is KGHDR and CDR2 SFDVKD. The CDR3 is 12 amino acids. Here the CDR3 reads CATSGQGWEQYF. The CDR3 nucleotides are TGTGCCACCAGCGGACAGGGATGGGAGCAGTACTTC.

J is TRBJ2-7 and V is TRBV7-9, with TRBD1 matching over 9 bases. V gave up 8 bases and J gave up 2 bases; unmatched junction bases: 4. Germline CDR1 SEHNR, CDR2 FQNEAQ (reference sequence). The CDR3 sequence is 13 residues long. CDR3 amino acids: CASGGTGTYEQYF. For the CDR3, the DNA is TGTGCCAGCGGTGGGACAGGGACCTACGAGCAGTACTTC.

The genes are TRBV18 and TRBJ1-1; a weak D match, TRBD1 (6 bases). The germline V gene has CDR1 KGHSH and CDR2 LQKENI. Trimming took off 3 bases at V and 4 bases at J, with 15 bases between the two ends. CDR3 length equals 15 residues. In DNA, the CDR3 is TGTGCCAGCTCACCCCCCCAACAGGGCGGCACTGAAGCTTTCTTT. Translated: CASSPPQQGGTEAFF.

This clone was counted a few times. CDR3 nucleotides: TGTGCCAGCAGTGTCGCGGGCCTTAACTATGGCTACACCTTC. It is translated as CASSVAGLNYGYTF. The chain links TRBV25-1 to TRBJ1-2; D is unclear. The CDR3 consists of 14 residues. Germline V lookup: CDR1 MGHDK, CDR2 SYGVNS. Trimming shortened V by 4 bases and J by 1 base, and 10 bases separated the two germline ends.

The chain couples TRBV27 to TRBJ1-2, with D uncertain. The CDR3 covers 13 residues. Deletions cut 6 bases from V and 7 bases from J, with 15 bases between. Per germline, CDR1 MNHEY and CDR2 SMNVEV (reference sequence). CDR3 sequence: CASSPAEPPGYTF. CDR3 nucleotide sequence: TGTGCCAGCAGCCCCGCGGAGCCCCCTGGCTACACCTTC.

This sequence joins TRBV7-2 and TRBJ2-7, with TRBD2 matching over 10 bases. Germline V gene sequence: CDR1 SGHTA, CDR2 FQGNSA. V lost 2 bases to trimming and J lost 6 bases; unmatched junction nucleotides: 4. This CDR3 region has 14 residues. DNA of the CDR3: TGTGCCAGCAGCTTACTGGGACTAGCGCCCGAGCAGTACTTC. Protein product: CASSLLGLAPEQYF.

The V gene is TRBV6-5, the J gene TRBJ2-7; the D gene is possibly TRBD2 (7 bases). Between the trimmed V and J ends, which lost 8 bases and 0 bases, there was a span of 11 bases. The CDR3 has 13 residues. Germline CDR1 MNHEY, CDR2 SVGAGI. The CDR3 loop reads CASGGDNSYEQYF. The CDR3 bases are TGTGCCAGCGGGGGGGACAACTCCTACGAGCAGTACTTC.